Following are 12 T cell receptor beta chains from one sample sequenced in a study of regulatory T cells in long-lasting Graves disease. This sample's time point: persistent/refractory GD, antithyroid drugs over 5 years with positive TRAb. PBMC RNA was the source of the TCR library. To make TCR beta libraries, researchers used iRepertoire HTBI primers and Arm-PCR of CDR3 regions. One entry per CDR3 protein, called by TCRdb with MiXCR from the multiplex PCR reads. The sample gives over 650,000 distinct CDR3 sequences, 30% of which show up once; 40% to 55% is in the top ten. The material sequenced was peripheral blood mononuclear cells (PBMCs), taken when the disease was refractory, from a patient treated with antithyroid drugs. The receptors were sampled from a female donor with Graves disease.

This clonotype came up many times. The CDR3 is CASSPWDRFNEKLFF. CDR3 nucleotides: TGTGCCAGCAGCCCATGGGACAGGTTTAATGAAAAACTGTTTTTT. This chain links TRBV28 with TRBJ1-4; 8 nucleotides match TRBD1. The germline gives CDR1 MDHEN, CDR2 SYDVKM. V was clipped by 6 bases and J by 4 bases; unmatched bases: 7. This CDR3 has 15 amino acids.

Worth noting for this clonotype: The conserved phenylalanine or tryptophan is not found at the CDR3 terminus, so this likely reflects a read error. This chain links TRBV27 with TRBJ1-1; D might be TRBD1 (5 bases). This CDR3 comprises 15 residues. Germline V CDR1 and CDR2: MNHEY, SMNVEV (reference sequence). Trimming took 0 bases from V and 8 from J, leaving 16 bases between them. The CDR3 DNA sequence: TGTGCCAGCAGTTTATCCCCGGGACGTTTCCAGGAAGCTTTCCTT. Protein product: CASSLSPGRFQEAFL.

This sequence joins TRBV2 and TRBJ2-4; 7 nucleotides match TRBD1. CDR3 length: 13 amino acids. The V gene's germline CDR1 is SNHLY and CDR2 FYNNEI. V was clipped by 6 bases and J by 5 bases; unmatched bases: 4. DNA for the CDR3: TGTGCCAGCAGGCCCGGGACAGAAAACATTCAGTACTTC. Its protein is CASRPGTENIQYF.

The V call is TRBV5-1, the J call TRBJ1-6; D perhaps matches TRBD1 (5 bases). Germline loops: CDR1 SGHRS, CDR2 YFSETQ. The CDR3 spans 16 residues. V was cut by 1 base and J by 8 bases, with 16 bases left in between. CDR3 coding DNA: TGCGCCAGCAGCTTGACTCTGGGGGGGAAAGATTCACCCCTCCACTTT. Protein sequence: CASSLTLGGKDSPLHF.

This rearrangement joins TRBV3-1 to TRBJ2-7; 10 nucleotides align to TRBD2. This CDR3 has 16 amino acids. V lost 2 bases and J lost 7; bases outside the gene matches: 11. The germline gives CDR1 LGHDT, CDR2 YNNKEL (reference sequence). The CDR3 DNA sequence: TGTGCCAGCAGCCAACGGACTCTAGCGGGAGTTGGGGAGCAGTACTTC. Its protein is CASSQRTLAGVGEQYF.

This clonotype has at least ten counts. This chain joins TRBV6-1 and TRBJ2-5; the match to TRBD1 covers 7 bases. This CDR3 is built from 15 residues. CDR1 and CDR2 from the germline V gene are MNHNS and SASEGT. Germline trimming cut 2 bases from V and 8 bases from J; bases unmatched to any gene: 11. The CDR3 here is CASSEKGARVDTQYF. The CDR3 DNA sequence: TGTGCCAGCAGTGAAAAGGGGGCGCGGGTCGACACCCAGTACTTC.

A few counts support this clonotype. V gene TRBV7-9 combines with J gene TRBJ1-6, with D tentatively TRBD1 (5 bases). The germline V and J ends were trimmed by 0 bases and 13 bases, with 7 bases remaining between them. The CDR3 has 12 amino acids. Germline lookup yields CDR1 SEHNR and CDR2 FQNEAQ (reference sequence). The CDR3 protein is CASSLAEGPLHF. The CDR3 DNA is TGTGCCAGCAGCTTAGCGGAGGGGCCCCTCCACTTT.

This clonotype occurred many times. The J gene is TRBJ2-7, the V gene TRBV20-1; 9 bases agree with TRBD1. Per the germline V gene, CDR1 is DFQATT and CDR2 is SNEGSKA (reference sequence). V shed 5 bases, J shed 6 bases, and the junction held 5 bases outside the gene matches. This CDR3 is built from 12 residues. The DNA for the CDR3 is TGCAGTGCTGGGGACAGGGACGGCGAGCAGTACTTC. Amino acid sequence: CSAGDRDGEQYF.

The V call is TRBV11-2, the J call TRBJ1-1; TRBD1 might be the D (6 bases). From germline, CDR1 is SGHAT and CDR2 FQNNGV. V lost 0 bases, J lost 4 bases, and 12 bases lay in between. The CDR3 runs to 15 residues. The CDR3 coding sequence is TGTGCCAGCAGCTTAGAAGACAGGCGTTTCACTGAAGCTTTCTTT. Its protein product is CASSLEDRRFTEAFF. Full variable domain (remainder filled in from reference TRBV11-2 and TRBJ1-1): EAGVAQSPRYKIIEKRQSVAFWCNPISGHATLYWYQQILGQGPKLLIQFQNNGVVDDSQLPKDRFSAERLKGVDSTLKIQPAKLEDSAVYLCASSLEDRRFTEAFFGQGTRLTVV.

The chain employs TRBV5-5 and TRBJ1-1, with no clear D. This CDR3 spans 15 amino acids. Looked up from germline, CDR1 is SGHKS and CDR2 is YYEKEE (reference sequence). V was pared by 0 bases and J by 3 bases, with 12 bases between. CDR3 residues: CASSLVWGSDTEAFF. CDR3 in DNA: TGTGCCAGCAGCTTGGTTTGGGGATCGGACACTGAAGCTTTCTTT.

The gene calls are TRBV11-2 and TRBJ1-4; D is uncertain. V lost 5 bases and J lost 5, with 12 bases in between. This CDR3 has 14 amino acids. CDR1 and CDR2 from the germline V gene are SGHAT and FQNNGV. Here the CDR3 reads CASSPNSRNEKLFF. Written as DNA, the CDR3 is TGTGCCAGCAGCCCAAACAGCCGCAATGAAAAACTGTTTTTT.

This clonotype has only a few counts. The chain joins TRBV20-1 to TRBJ2-5; D is unresolved. This CDR3 is built from 14 residues. With 3 bases removed from V and 2 bases from J, the gap between germline ends came to 13 bases. CDR1 is DFQATT and CDR2 is SNEGSKA in the germline V gene (reference sequence). CDR3 coding DNA: TGCAGTGCTAGCGCTCGGTCCGCGCAAGAGACCCAGTACTTC. This sequence encodes CSASARSAQETQYF.